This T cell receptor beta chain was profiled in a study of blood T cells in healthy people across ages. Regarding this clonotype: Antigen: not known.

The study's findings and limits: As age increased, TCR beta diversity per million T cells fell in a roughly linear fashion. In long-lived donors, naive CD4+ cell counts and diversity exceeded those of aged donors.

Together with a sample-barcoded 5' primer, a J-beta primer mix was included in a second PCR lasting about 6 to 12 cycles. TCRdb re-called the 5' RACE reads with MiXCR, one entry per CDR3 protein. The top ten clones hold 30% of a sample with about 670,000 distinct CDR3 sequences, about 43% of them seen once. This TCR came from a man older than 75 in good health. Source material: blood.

The CDR3 DNA sequence: TGTGCCAGCAGTCTCCACCCGCAGGGCGTCGGGGAGCTGTTTTTT. This gives the protein CASSLHPQGVGELFF. The chain combines TRBV6-2 or TRBV6-3 with TRBJ2-2, with TRBD1 as a possible D gene (5 bases). CDR1 is MNHEY, CDR2 SVGEGT, per germline. V dropped 5 bases and J dropped 7 bases, with 17 bases sitting between them. This CDR3 has 15 amino acids.